The next 28 T cell receptor beta chains were all read from a single sample in a study of shared clonotypes between healthy human individuals. The protocol was immunoSEQ multiplex PCR, while the TCRdb copy is restricted to in-frame clones and leaves out a portion. The table records hundreds of thousands of clones, around 79% of them present only once. Sequenced input: PBMCs. Receptors were obtained from a woman between 35 and 50 years old in good health. Some clones in this sample may be carry-over from other donors' samples.

This clone was detected only a few times. The chain is built from TRBV7-3 and TRBJ1-1; D is ambiguous. This CDR3 is 13 amino acids long. The germline gives CDR1 SGHTA, CDR2 FQGTGA. The germline V and J ends were trimmed by 2 bases and 1 base, with 5 bases remaining between them. The CDR3 DNA reads as TGTGCCAGCAGCTTATCGGAGAACACTGAAGCTTTCTTT. It specifies CASSLSENTEAFF.

The chain couples TRBV2 to TRBJ2-1, with 12 bases identical to TRBD1. J lost 7 bases, V lost 6 bases, and 7 bases had no gene match. This CDR3 has 15 residues. Looked up from germline, CDR1 is SNHLY and CDR2 is FYNNEI. The CDR3 sequence: CASSRGQGAGNEQFF. The CDR3 nucleotides are TGTGCCAGCAGCCGGGGACAGGGGGCTGGGAATGAGCAGTTCTTC.

This clone is medium-sized within its sample. The rearrangement links TRBV19 to TRBJ2-2; a possible D gene is TRBD1 (6 bases). The CDR3 spans 16 residues. V was shortened by 4 bases and J by 4 bases, with 16 bases between the two germline ends. CDR1 LNHDA and CDR2 SQIVND come from the germline V gene (reference sequence). CDR3 nucleotides: TGTGCCAGTAGTACCCCGGGACATGTCGGCACCGGGGAGCTGTTTTTT. Translated, it gives CASSTPGHVGTGELFF.

The rearrangement links TRBV18 to TRBJ2-7, with TRBD2 as a possible D gene (6 bases). This CDR3 region has 15 residues. Trimming removed 2 bases from V and 5 bases from J, with 16 bases in between. Germline assignment: CDR1 KGHSH and CDR2 LQKENI. The CDR3 is CASSPGRREVDEQYF. In DNA, the CDR3 is TGTGCCAGCTCACCAGGACGGCGGGAAGTGGACGAGCAGTACTTC.

The rearrangement joins TRBV7-3 to TRBJ1-2; perhaps TRBD1 as D (5 bases). CDR1 and CDR2 (germline): SGHTA, FQGTGA. The CDR3 is 12 residues long. The V and J ends lost 2 bases and 14 bases respectively, with 15 bases between them. The CDR3 sequence is CASSLSSGILTF. In DNA form, the CDR3 reads TGTGCCAGCAGCTTATCCTCAGGGATCCTAACCTTC.

The chain combines TRBV7-3 with TRBJ2-1, with 13 bases matching TRBD2. The germline CDR1 and CDR2 sequences are SGHTA and FQGTGA. V lost 0 bases and J lost 5; bases outside the gene matches: 1. This CDR3 spans 16 amino acids. Here the CDR3 DNA reads TGTGCCAGCAGCTTAACGGGGACTAGCGGGGACAATGAGCAGTTCTTC. It encodes CASSLTGTSGDNEQFF.

This chain links TRBV29-1 with TRBJ2-6; D is undetermined. V lost 1 base to trimming and J lost 1 base, with 5 bases between them. CDR3 length equals 14 residues. Germline V CDR1 and CDR2: SQVTM, ANQGSEA. Written as DNA, the CDR3 is TGCAGCGTTGAAGTGGGGTCTGGGGCCAACGTCCTGACTTTC. Its translation is CSVEVGSGANVLTF.

This rearrangement joins TRBV20-1 to TRBJ2-3; a weak D match, TRBD2 (5 bases). The CDR3 runs to 11 residues. Germline lookup yields CDR1 DFQATT and CDR2 SNEGSKA (reference sequence). With 4 bases removed from V and 6 bases from J, the gap between germline ends came to 8 bases. CDR3 protein: CSANTGDTQYF. In nucleotides, the CDR3 is TGCAGTGCTAATACGGGGGATACGCAGTATTTT.

The sample holds a few counts of this clone. The rearrangement links TRBV4-1 to TRBJ2-2, with D tentatively TRBD1 or TRBD2 (5 bases each). This CDR3 is built from 17 residues. Trimming removed 0 bases at V and 5 bases at J, with 16 bases between. Germline CDR1 reads MGHRA; CDR2 reads YSYEKL. The CDR3 protein is CASSQDMRGKRTGELFF. The CDR3 coding sequence is TGCGCCAGCAGCCAAGATATGAGGGGCAAAAGGACCGGGGAGCTGTTTTTT.

The J gene is TRBJ2-1, the V gene TRBV7-2, with a possible D match to TRBD2 (6 bases). CDR1 is SGHTA, CDR2 FQGNSA, per germline. The V end was cut by 6 bases, the J end by 0 bases, with 12 bases between. The CDR3 extends over 15 amino acids. The DNA of the CDR3 is TGTGCCAGCAGTCGGGGGTCCCTCTCCTACAATGAGCAGTTCTTC. Protein: CASSRGSLSYNEQFF.

This rearrangement joins TRBV27 to TRBJ2-7; 7 nucleotides agree with TRBD1. Germline V gene lookup returns CDR1 MNHEY and CDR2 SMNVEV (reference sequence). J was trimmed by 4 bases and V by 3 bases; bases with no gene match: 6. The CDR3 loop spans 14 amino acids. The CDR3 sequence is CASSFTGAGYEQYF. DNA for the CDR3: TGTGCCAGCAGTTTTACAGGGGCTGGGTACGAGCAGTACTTC.

The chain combines TRBV7-2 with TRBJ2-2; the D gene is possibly TRBD1 (6 bases). There are 17 residues in the CDR3. Per germline, CDR1 SGHTA and CDR2 FQGNSA. V lost 4 bases and J 3 bases, leaving 18 bases between the germline ends. Here the CDR3 DNA reads TGTGCCAGCAGCTCGGACCTGGGGGCTCTGGACACCGGGGAGCTGTTTTTT. It is translated as CASSSDLGALDTGELFF.

The chain employs TRBV7-9 and TRBJ1-3; D is unclear. Trimming took off 5 bases at V and 1 base at J, with 9 bases between the two ends. This CDR3 is 14 amino acids long. Germline V lookup: CDR1 SEHNR, CDR2 FQNEAQ (reference sequence). CDR3 DNA: TGTGCCAGCAGCCACGGCCCTTCTGGAAACACCATATATTTT. Encoded protein: CASSHGPSGNTIYF.

The genes are TRBV7-2 and TRBJ1-2; 7 nucleotides align to TRBD1. CDR3 length: 14 residues. Germline-derived CDR1 and CDR2 are SGHTA and FQGNSA. The V gene end was trimmed by 0 bases and the J gene end by 2 bases; junction bases not matched to a gene: 0. The CDR3 here is CASSLAGQNYGYTF. CDR3 bases: TGTGCCAGCAGCTTAGCGGGACAGAACTATGGCTACACCTTC. Full variable domain (rest looked up from reference TRBV7-2 and TRBJ1-2): GAGVSQSPSNKVTEKGKDVELRCDPISGHTALYWYRQSLGQGLEFLIYFQGNSAPDKSGLPSDRFSAERTGGSVSTLTIQRTQQEDSAVYLCASSLAGQNYGYTFGSGTRLTVV.

This clone came up once. This rearrangement joins TRBV28 to TRBJ2-7; TRBD2 might be the D (5 bases). Germline CDR1 reads MDHEN; CDR2 reads SYDVKM. The CDR3 consists of 13 residues. V was clipped by 10 bases and J by 2 bases, with 15 bases between them. In DNA form, the CDR3 reads TGTGCCACCCTTAGGAGCGGAACCTACGAGCAGTACTTC. It codes for CATLRSGTYEQYF.

The chain uses TRBV18 and TRBJ1-1, with a tentative D call TRBD1 (6 bases). This CDR3 has 16 amino acids. CDR1 and CDR2 (germline): KGHSH, LQKENI. The V and J ends lost 0 bases and 3 bases respectively, with 14 bases between them. The CDR3 protein is CASSPPPGGEHTEAFF. In DNA form, the CDR3 reads TGTGCCAGCTCACCACCCCCGGGGGGCGAGCACACTGAAGCTTTCTTT.

The V and J genes are TRBV19 and TRBJ1-3; no definite D call. The germline V gene encodes CDR1 LNHDA and CDR2 SQIVND (reference sequence). V lost 7 bases to trimming and J lost 2 bases, with 15 bases between them. CDR3 length equals 15 residues. This CDR3 is CASTPIRSAGNTIYF. In DNA form, the CDR3 reads TGTGCCAGTACCCCTATCCGGTCGGCTGGAAACACCATATATTTT.

The chain has TRBV6-6 and TRBJ1-1; no firm D call. This CDR3 is 14 amino acids long. Germline lookup yields CDR1 MNHNY and CDR2 SVGAGI (reference sequence). Deletions cut 1 base from V and 1 base from J, with 7 bases between. DNA of the CDR3: TGTGCCAGCAGTTACTTACTCTCGAACACTGAAGCTTTCTTT. This sequence encodes CASSYLLSNTEAFF.

The chain is built from TRBV5-1 and TRBJ2-6, with 7 positions matching TRBD1. Trimming removed 4 bases from V and 4 bases from J; junction bases left unmatched: 5. From germline, CDR1 is SGHRS and CDR2 YFSETQ. There are 15 residues in the CDR3. CDR3 sequence reads: CASSEGGAGANVLTF. The DNA of the CDR3 is TGCGCCAGCAGCGAAGGGGGCGCAGGGGCCAACGTCCTGACTTTC.

Details on this clone: Within the sample, other DNA sequences also encode this same CDR3. The V call is TRBV7-3, the J call TRBJ2-5; no clear D. Germline CDR1 reads SGHTA; CDR2 reads FQGTGA. Trimming took off 1 base at V and 1 base at J, with 4 bases between the two ends. CDR3 length: 13 residues. The CDR3 region has the DNA TGTGCCAGCAGCTTAAACTCCCAAGAGACCCAGTACTTC. Protein product: CASSLNSQETQYF.

The chain links TRBV19 to TRBJ2-7; 8 bases line up with TRBD1. This CDR3 comprises 15 residues. V lost 3 bases and J lost 1; bases outside the gene matches: 5. Germline CDR1 is LNHDA and CDR2 is SQIVND (reference sequence). The chain's CDR3 is CASSMGTGESYEQYF. Written as DNA, the CDR3 is TGTGCCAGTAGTATGGGGACAGGAGAGTCCTACGAGCAGTACTTC.

In DNA form, the CDR3 reads TGTGCCAGCAGCCATAAGCCCACGACTAGCGGGAGAGCAGATACGCAGTATTTT. Protein sequence: CASSHKPTTSGRADTQYF. The chain combines TRBV7-9 with TRBJ2-3; 12 positions agree with TRBD2. V lost 5 bases, J lost 4 bases, and 13 bases stayed unmatched. The CDR3 sequence is 18 residues long. Germline loops: CDR1 SEHNR, CDR2 FQNEAQ (reference sequence).

This clone has a handful of counts. The genes are TRBV14 and TRBJ1-2; D is ambiguous. Germline CDR1 and CDR2: SGHDN and FVKESK. The CDR3 spans 15 residues. The V gene lost 1 base and the J gene lost 4 bases, with 13 bases spanning the gap. CDR3 region: CASSQGGGRGYGYTF. The DNA of the CDR3 is TGTGCCAGCAGCCAAGGGGGAGGACGGGGCTATGGCTACACCTTC. Using reference TRBV14 and TRBJ1-2 for the parts outside the CDR3, the full variable domain is EAGVTQFPSHSVIEKGQTVTLRCDPISGHDNLYWYRRVMGKEIKFLLHFVKESKQDESGMPNNRFLAERTGGTYSTLKVQPAELEDSGVYFCASSQGGGRGYGYTFGSGTRLTVV.

The chain links TRBV19 to TRBJ2-2; 8 bases map to TRBD1. The CDR3 is made up of 15 amino acids. Per the germline V gene, CDR1 is LNHDA and CDR2 is SQIVND (reference sequence). Trimming took 11 bases from V and 2 from J; bases not matched to a gene: 10. This CDR3 reads CAGGTTGVNTGELFF. CDR3 bases: TGTGCCGGGGGGACGACAGGGGTTAACACCGGGGAGCTGTTTTTT.

The chain employs TRBV13 and TRBJ2-7; TRBD1 agrees at 8 bases. With 4 bases clipped from V and 5 bases from J, the junction kept 7 bases outside the gene matches. This CDR3 comprises 14 residues. Germline assignment: CDR1 PRHDT and CDR2 FYEKMQ (reference sequence). The CDR3: CASSSRDRLHEQYF. The CDR3 region has the DNA TGTGCCAGCAGCTCCCGGGACAGGTTGCACGAGCAGTACTTC.

This rearrangement joins TRBV10-3 to TRBJ2-3; D gene unclear. CDR3 length equals 12 residues. Per germline, CDR1 ENHRY and CDR2 SYGVKD. The ends were cut back, 3 bases at V and 4 bases at J, with 5 bases in the middle. CDR3 in amino acids: CAISDGSDTQYF. DNA of the CDR3: TGTGCCATCAGTGACGGGTCAGATACGCAGTATTTT.

This clone has more than one count but fewer than ten. The chain joins TRBV5-1 to TRBJ2-1; D not resolved. V was clipped by 1 base and J by 9 bases, with 14 bases between them. CDR1 SGHRS and CDR2 YFSETQ come from the germline V gene. This CDR3 spans 14 amino acids. The DNA of the CDR3 is TGCGCCAGCAGCTTGAGCCCCCGAAGTGGTGAGCAGTTCTTC. It is translated as CASSLSPRSGEQFF.

The chain uses TRBV9 and TRBJ1-1, with 8 bases matching TRBD1. This CDR3 is built from 14 residues. J lost 5 bases, V lost 0 bases, and 3 bases had no gene match. Germline lookup yields CDR1 SGDLS and CDR2 YYNGEE. CDR3 region: CASSVGRGQTEAFF. Written as DNA, the CDR3 is TGTGCCAGCAGCGTAGGCAGGGGGCAAACTGAAGCTTTCTTT.